These T cell receptor beta chains were read from a single sample in a study of T cells in Graves' hyperthyroidism and ophthalmopathy. Each CDR3 protein is one row after TCRdb ran MiXCR on the multiplex PCR reads. The sample carries hundreds of thousands of distinct CDR3 sequences, 20% to 30% recorded once. The sequencing sample was made of blood. The origin of the receptors is a man aged 35 to 55 with Graves' hyperthyroidism that later progressed to Graves' ophthalmopathy. Both conserved end residues are part of each CDR3. The order of the fields is J gene, V gene, CDR3 protein.

TRBJ2-5	TRBV18	CASSPPGDRETQYF
TRBJ2-2	TRBV3-1	CASSRTFSHPGELFF
TRBJ2-7	TRBV6-5	CASSYTQAHFEQYF
TRBJ1-5	TRBV18	CASSPADSNQPQHF
TRBJ2-7	TRBV5-1	CASSSGGELLRYEQYF
TRBJ2-7	TRBV12-3/TRBV12-4	CASRSRRGDEQYF
TRBJ2-6	TRBV14	CASSRASSGANVLTF
TRBJ2-7	TRBV6-1	CASSQPPYEQYF
TRBJ2-2	TRBV15	CATSSGTVNTGELFF
TRBJ2-5	TRBV20-1	CSARLAGVGEGETQYF
TRBJ2-2	TRBV15	CATSRDKGRRWNTGELFF
TRBJ1-3	TRBV12-3/TRBV12-4	CASSFGTSSGNTIYF
TRBJ2-3	TRBV15	CATSRVGGSTDTQYF
TRBJ1-5	TRBV30	CAWSVQGNNQPQHF
TRBJ2-5	TRBV29-1	CAVASVAETQYF
TRBJ1-2	TRBV5-1	CASSPLGGLGRNGYTF
TRBJ1-2	TRBV12-3/TRBV12-4	CASRKTGADGYTF
TRBJ1-5	TRBV6-2/TRBV6-3	CASSYSTGTAAPQHF
TRBJ1-1	TRBV5-4	CASSTGGTDTEAFF
TRBJ2-7	TRBV2	CASTDRGHEQYF
TRBJ2-3	TRBV5-1	CASSLDDTQYF
TRBJ1-1	TRBV5-6	CASSLAHEAFF
TRBJ1-3	TRBV5-6	CASSLGGRENTIYF
TRBJ2-4	TRBV20-1	CSASLLGRNIQYF
TRBJ2-2	TRBV28	CASSNIPGQGDTGELFF
TRBJ2-7	TRBV14	CASSQGLLAGHYEQYF
TRBJ2-4	TRBV20-1	CSASLGDSFQYF
TRBJ2-2	TRBV6-2/TRBV6-3	CASTSGPNTGELFF
TRBJ2-5	TRBV7-9	CASSSKPVQGVFETQYF
TRBJ1-1	TRBV12-3/TRBV12-4	CASSLSALNTEAFF
TRBJ1-2	TRBV10-3	CAITQTGERDGYTF
TRBJ2-2	TRBV3-1	CASSQETGPGELFF
TRBJ1-2	TRBV20-1	CSSNPMGGYTF
TRBJ1-2	TRBV30	CAWSSRGLGYGYTF
TRBJ1-1	TRBV11-3	CASSLVRGNPEAFF
TRBJ1-3	TRBV19	CASRLQGSGNTIYF
TRBJ1-2	TRBV7-9	CASSSPRQGIGGYTF
TRBJ1-1	TRBV18	CASSPTTAEAFF
TRBJ1-1	TRBV11-2	CASSLGYGSREAFF
TRBJ2-4	TRBV5-1	CASSKGQGRDIQYF
TRBJ1-2	TRBV5-1	CASSVDGDYGYTF
TRBJ1-2	TRBV6-4	CASTPGQPHRYGYTF
TRBJ1-1	TRBV12-3/TRBV12-4	CASTSQMNTEAFF
TRBJ2-2	TRBV11-3	CASSHTNTGELFF
TRBJ1-1	TRBV5-1	CASSGNTMNTEAFF
TRBJ1-1	TRBV6-5	CASSSRAGGDTEAFF
TRBJ2-7	TRBV18	CASSPPDRYYYEQYF
TRBJ2-7	TRBV3-1	CASSQDLWTSGEQYF
TRBJ1-5	TRBV12-3/TRBV12-4	CASTPMGDQPQHF
TRBJ2-7	TRBV30	CAWSSLRGGTYEQYF
TRBJ2-7	TRBV20-1	CSARDYTPGEQYF
TRBJ1-5	TRBV5-1	CASSLESGQPQHF